This entry concerns a single TCR beta chain. Its antigen is currently unknown. The Oncomine TCR Beta short-read assay sequenced DNA from cultured CD4+ T cells. Via MiXCR, TCRdb re-called the PCR reads, giving one row per CDR3 protein. This sample has 8,000 to 9,000 distinct CDR3 sequences, with around 50% found just once. These data come from a study of vaccination and CD4 T cells after COVID-19. V lost 6 bases to trimming and J lost 2 bases, with 13 bases between them. CDR1 is MNHNS, CDR2 SASEGT, per germline. This CDR3 comprises 14 residues. Treatment in this sample: roughly ten-day PBMC culture with coronavirus spike peptide pools or control peptides (ViraFEST assay). It was before the COVID-19 pandemic (2011-2018) that the unexposed donor's CD4+ T cells were collected. IL-2 (about 10 IU/ml) and peptide pools (approximately 9.2 ug/ml) were added to cultures of around 2 million PBMCs per well.

The clonotype was recovered from a human donor in good health. The V gene is TRBV6-1, the J gene TRBJ1-2; D is unclear. The sample was CD4+ T cells from blood, cultured in vitro. The CDR3 nucleotides are TGTGCCAGCAGCCCAGAACCCGGGAACTATGGCTACACCTTC. This sequence encodes CASSPEPGNYGYTF.